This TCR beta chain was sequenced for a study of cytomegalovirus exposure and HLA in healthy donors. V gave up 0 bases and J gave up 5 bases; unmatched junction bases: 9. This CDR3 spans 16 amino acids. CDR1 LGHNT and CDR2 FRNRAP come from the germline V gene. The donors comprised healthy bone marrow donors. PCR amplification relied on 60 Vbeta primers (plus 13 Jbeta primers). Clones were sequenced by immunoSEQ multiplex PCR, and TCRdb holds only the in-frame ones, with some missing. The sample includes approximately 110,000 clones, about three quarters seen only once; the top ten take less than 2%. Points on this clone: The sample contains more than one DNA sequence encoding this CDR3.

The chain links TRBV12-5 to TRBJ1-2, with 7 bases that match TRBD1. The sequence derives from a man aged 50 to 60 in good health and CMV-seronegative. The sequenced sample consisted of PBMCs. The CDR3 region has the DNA TGTGCTAGTGGTTTGGTCGACAGGGCATACTTATATGGCTACACCTTC. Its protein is CASGLVDRAYLYGYTF.